This T cell receptor (beta chain) derives from a study of blood T cell repertoires in COVID-19. Study as a whole: Samples of COVID-19 (acute and convalescent) were obtained from the United States, Italy and Spain.

Source study methods: Amplification from reference gene primers served as the basis for estimated nucleated cell counts. Generated by immunoSEQ multiplex PCR, the TCRdb table keeps only in-frame clones and is missing some. The DNA was the basis for D and trimming; V, J and clone size are from that table. The sample lists about 230,000 clones; around 88% were seen once. This clone occurred a few times. Those enrolled, adults aged roughly 18 to 89 years, came from 25 or so US areas. Assignments of participants to cohorts depended upon their own reported clinical history. The sequence was obtained from a woman aged 40 to 50 with acute COVID-19. The sample comprised PBMCs or T cells enriched from blood (not recorded which).

The CDR3: CASSTGARSPLHF. CDR3 bases: TGTGCCAGCTCCACAGGGGCCCGATCACCCCTCCACTTT. This rearrangement joins TRBV18 to TRBJ1-6, with 7 bases fitting TRBD1. The germline gives CDR1 KGHSH, CDR2 LQKENI. This CDR3 has 13 residues. Trimming cost V 6 bases and J 10 bases; bases outside gene matches: 6.